This TCR beta chain appears in the sequencing data of a study of OX40 agonist ivuxolimab in advanced cancers. Study-level information: Dose-escalation patients suffered from hepatocellular carcinoma, melanoma, renal cell or head and neck cancer. Three patients had partial responses: one hepatocellular carcinoma, two cutaneous melanoma. General study findings and limits: CD4+ and CD8+ blood T cells expanded clonally by week 6 at 0.1 to 3.0 mg/kg.

In the case of this clone: What it binds is unknown.

Germline CDR1 reads SGHTA; CDR2 reads FQGNSA. The CDR3 totals 15 residues. V shed 5 bases and J 5 bases; nucleotides not matched to a gene: 8. Generated by immunoSEQ multiplex PCR, the TCRdb table keeps only in-frame clones and is missing some. The sample contains about 88,000 clones, 75% to 90% of which appear only once. The starting material was CD4+ or CD8+ T cells sorted from blood, obtained in a trial of the OX40 agonist ivuxolimab. V is TRBV7-2 and J is TRBJ1-1; TRBD1 aligns across 10 bases. The receptor was isolated from an adult with an advanced solid tumor such as melanoma, head and neck, liver or kidney cancer. This CDR3 reads CASSLPPGQGTEAFF. As DNA, the CDR3 is TGTGCCAGCAGCCTCCCCCCGGGACAGGGGACTGAAGCTTTCTTT. Looking up the rest from reference TRBV7-2 and TRBJ1-1 gives the full variable domain: GAGVSQSPSNKVTEKGKDVELRCDPISGHTALYWYRQSLGQGLEFLIYFQGNSAPDKSGLPSDRFSAERTGGSVSTLTIQRTQQEDSAVYLCASSLPPGQGTEAFFGQGTRLTVV.